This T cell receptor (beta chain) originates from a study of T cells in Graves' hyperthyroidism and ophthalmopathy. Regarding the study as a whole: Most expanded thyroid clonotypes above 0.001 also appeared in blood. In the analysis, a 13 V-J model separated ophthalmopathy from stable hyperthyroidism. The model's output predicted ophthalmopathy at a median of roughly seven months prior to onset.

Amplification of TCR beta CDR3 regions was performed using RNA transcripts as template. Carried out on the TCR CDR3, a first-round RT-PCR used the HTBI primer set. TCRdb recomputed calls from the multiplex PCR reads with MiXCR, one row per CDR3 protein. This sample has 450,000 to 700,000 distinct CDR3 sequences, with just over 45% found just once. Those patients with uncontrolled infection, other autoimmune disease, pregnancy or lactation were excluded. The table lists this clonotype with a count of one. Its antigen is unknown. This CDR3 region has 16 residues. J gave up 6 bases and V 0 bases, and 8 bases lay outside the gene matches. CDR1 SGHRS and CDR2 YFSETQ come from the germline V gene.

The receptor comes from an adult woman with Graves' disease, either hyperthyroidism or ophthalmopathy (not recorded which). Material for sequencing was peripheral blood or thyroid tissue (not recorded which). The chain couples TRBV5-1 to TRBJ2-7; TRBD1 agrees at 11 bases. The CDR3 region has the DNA TGCGCCAGCAGCTTGGAGGTCCGGACAGGGGGCGTCGAGCAGTACTTC. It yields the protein CASSLEVRTGGVEQYF.